The present T cell receptor beta chain was sequenced within a study of blood T cell repertoires in COVID-19. Authors' analysis steps: Nucleated cell counts were estimated from reference gene primer amplification. The protocol was immunoSEQ multiplex PCR, while the TCRdb copy is restricted to in-frame clones and leaves out a portion. For V, J and clone size, that table is used; D and trimming come from the DNA. There are roughly 310,000 clones in the sample; around 89% occur only once, and approximately 9.8% lies in the top ten. Germline CDR1 is KGHDR and CDR2 is SFDVKD. V gave up 10 bases and J gave up 6 bases; unmatched junction bases: 7. This CDR3 comprises 13 residues.

Sequencing was carried out using PBMCs or T cells enriched from blood (not recorded which). The TCR originated in a woman between 35 and 50 years old who had recovered from COVID-19. The chain links TRBV24-1 to TRBJ2-2, with 7 bases that match TRBD1. The CDR3 DNA reads as TGTGCCACTAACGACAGGGAAGCCGGGGAGCTGTTTTTT. Amino acid sequence: CATNDREAGELFF.